The 9 T cell receptor beta chains listed next were all sequenced from one sample in a study of blood T cell repertoires in COVID-19. Data came from immunoSEQ multiplex PCR; TCRdb stores just in-frame clones and leaves some out. Here the sample spans around 200,000 clones, over 80% being singletons. The sequenced sample consisted of PBMCs or T cells enriched from blood (not recorded which). Every receptor here comes from a man aged 30 to 39 who had recovered from COVID-19.

This clone showed up just once. The gene calls are TRBV9 and TRBJ2-2; 9 positions match TRBD1. The CDR3 loop spans 17 amino acids. The germline gives CDR1 SGDLS, CDR2 YYNGEE. The junction had 11 bases not matched to a gene; V was cut back by 3 bases and J by 5 bases. The CDR3 coding sequence is TGTGCCAGCAGCGATCCCCCTGGGACAGGGCAGACCGGGGAGCTGTTTTTT. This translates into CASSDPPGTGQTGELFF.

The chain couples TRBV9 to TRBJ1-5, with TRBD1 identical over 7 bases. Looked up from germline, CDR1 is SGDLS and CDR2 is YYNGEE. The CDR3 sequence is 15 residues long. Trimming took 4 bases from V and 6 from J; bases not matched to a gene: 10. CDR3 region: CASSSSGTVPQPQHF. DNA of the CDR3: TGTGCCAGCAGCTCATCCGGGACAGTGCCTCAGCCCCAGCATTTT.

The chain carries TRBV11-3 and TRBJ2-1; 9 positions agree with TRBD2. V gave up 4 bases and J gave up 5 bases; unmatched junction bases: 21. Germline CDR1 SGHNT, CDR2 YENEEA. The CDR3 has 20 residues. CDR3 coding DNA: TGTGCCAGCAGCTCTATAGGGGGGTGGCTAGCGGGAAGCCCTAACAATGAGCAGTTCTTC. Amino acid sequence: CASSSIGGWLAGSPNNEQFF.

The chain employs TRBV7-2 and TRBJ1-6; a possible D gene is TRBD1 (6 bases). Deletions cut 4 bases from V and 7 bases from J, with 23 bases between. The CDR3 covers 18 residues. The germline gives CDR1 SGHTA, CDR2 FQGNSA. The CDR3 nucleotides are TGTGCCAGCAGCTCCCCCGGGGGGGGTCTGAGGGGGAATTCACCCCTCCACTTT. This translates into CASSSPGGGLRGNSPLHF.

V and J are TRBV19 and TRBJ2-2; D perhaps matches TRBD2 (7 bases). The germline CDR1 and CDR2 sequences are LNHDA and SQIVND (reference sequence). This CDR3 contains 16 residues. With 4 bases removed from V and 6 bases from J, the gap between germline ends came to 18 bases. The CDR3 reads CASSNTGGAIAGELFF. The CDR3 region has the DNA TGTGCCAGTAGTAACACGGGGGGCGCAATAGCCGGGGAGCTGTTTTTT.

This clone was detected many times. V usage is TRBV6-2 or TRBV6-3 and J usage is TRBJ2-4; unclear D gene. The germline V and J ends were trimmed by 2 bases and 2 bases, with 16 bases remaining between them. The CDR3 sequence is 17 residues long. Looked up from germline, CDR1 is MNHEY and CDR2 is SVGEGT. In nucleotides, the CDR3 is TGTGCCAGCAGTTACGAGGATCTAGATGTGACCAAAAACATTCAGTACTTC. Protein: CASSYEDLDVTKNIQYF.

V and J are TRBV6-6 and TRBJ2-7; TRBD1 is a possible D gene (6 bases). Per germline, CDR1 MNHNY and CDR2 SVGAGI (reference sequence). The CDR3 length is 14 residues. Trimming stripped 2 bases from V and 2 bases from J, with 10 bases between. CDR3 DNA sequence: TGTGCCAGCAGTTACGCAGAGGGGGCCTACGAGCAGTACTTC. Translation: CASSYAEGAYEQYF.

This chain uses TRBV28 with TRBJ1-2; weak D call: TRBD1 (6 bases). V lost 4 bases and J lost 8, with 11 bases in between. The CDR3 runs 12 residues. Germline V gene sequence: CDR1 MDHEN, CDR2 SYDVKM. The CDR3 nucleotides are TGTGCCAGCAGTTCACAGGGAGTGGGCTACACCTTC. Residues: CASSSQGVGYTF.

The rearrangement joins TRBV30 to TRBJ2-3; 8 nucleotides agree with TRBD2. J gave up 1 base and V 5 bases, and 11 bases lay outside the gene matches. Germline V gives CDR1 GTSNPN, CDR2 SVGIG (reference sequence). This CDR3 region has 16 residues. The CDR3 spells CAWSPKSAGGTDTQYF. DNA of the CDR3: TGTGCCTGGTCTCCCAAGTCAGCGGGAGGCACAGATACGCAGTATTTT.